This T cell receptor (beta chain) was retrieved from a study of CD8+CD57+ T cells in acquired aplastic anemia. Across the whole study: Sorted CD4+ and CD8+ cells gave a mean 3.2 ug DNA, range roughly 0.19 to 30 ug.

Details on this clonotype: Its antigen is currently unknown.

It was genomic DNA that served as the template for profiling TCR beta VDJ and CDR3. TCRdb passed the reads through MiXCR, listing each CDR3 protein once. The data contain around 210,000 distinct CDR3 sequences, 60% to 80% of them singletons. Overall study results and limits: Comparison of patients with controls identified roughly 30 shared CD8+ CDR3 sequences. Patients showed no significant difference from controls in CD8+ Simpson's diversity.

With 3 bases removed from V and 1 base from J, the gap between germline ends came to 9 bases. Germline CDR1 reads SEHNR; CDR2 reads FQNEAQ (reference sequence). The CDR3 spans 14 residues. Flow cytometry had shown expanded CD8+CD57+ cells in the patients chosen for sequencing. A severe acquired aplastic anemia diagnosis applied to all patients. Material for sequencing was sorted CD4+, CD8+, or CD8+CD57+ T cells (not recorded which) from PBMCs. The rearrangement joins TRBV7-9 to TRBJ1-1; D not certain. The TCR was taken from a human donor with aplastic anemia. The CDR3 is CASSFSLRNTEAFF. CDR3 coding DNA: TGTGCCAGCAGCTTTTCCCTGAGGAACACTGAAGCTTTCTTT.